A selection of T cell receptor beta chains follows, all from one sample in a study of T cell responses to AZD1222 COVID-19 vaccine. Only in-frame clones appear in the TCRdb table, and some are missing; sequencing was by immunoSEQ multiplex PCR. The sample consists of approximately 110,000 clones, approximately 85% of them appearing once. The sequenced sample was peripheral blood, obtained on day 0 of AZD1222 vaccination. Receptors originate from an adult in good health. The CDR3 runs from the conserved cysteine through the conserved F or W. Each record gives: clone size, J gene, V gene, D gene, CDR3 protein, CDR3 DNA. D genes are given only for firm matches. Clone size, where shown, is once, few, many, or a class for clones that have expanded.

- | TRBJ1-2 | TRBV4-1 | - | CASSYHGASRGYTF | TGCGCCAGCAGCTACCACGGGGCATCTCGGGGCTACACCTTC
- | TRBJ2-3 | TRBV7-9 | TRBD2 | CASSLVLAGDFTDTQYF | TGTGCCAGCAGCTTGGTACTAGCGGGGGACTTCACAGATACGCAGTATTTT
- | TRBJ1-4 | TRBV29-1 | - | CSVKRGTPIEKLFF | TGCAGCGTCAAAAGGGGGACCCCTATAGAAAAACTGTTTTTT
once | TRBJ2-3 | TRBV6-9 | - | CASSYGAGPDTQYF | TGTGCCAGCAGTTACGGGGCGGGTCCAGATACGCAGTATTTT
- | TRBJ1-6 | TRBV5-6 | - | CASSLRFGGINNSPLHF | TGTGCCAGCAGCTTGCGGTTCGGGGGAATTAATAATTCACCCCTCCACTTT
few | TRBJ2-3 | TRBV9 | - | CASSVEARPQDTQYF | TGTGCCAGCAGCGTAGAGGCCCGTCCCCAGGATACGCAGTATTTT
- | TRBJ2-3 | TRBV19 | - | CASRLADTQYF | TGTGCCAGCCGGCTGGCAGATACGCAGTATTTT
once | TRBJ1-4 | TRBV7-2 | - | CASSLRGELFF | TGTGCCAGCAGCTTACGAGGGGAACTGTTTTTT
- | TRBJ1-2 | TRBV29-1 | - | CSVESDGKSGYTF | TGCAGCGTAGAAAGTGACGGAAAGAGCGGCTACACCTTC
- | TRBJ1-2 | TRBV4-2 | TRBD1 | CASSQTGTGGFNGYTF | TGTGCCAGCAGCCAAACGGGGACAGGGGGATTCAATGGCTACACCTTC
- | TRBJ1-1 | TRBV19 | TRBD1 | CASSITGATEAFF | TGTGCCAGTAGTATTACAGGGGCCACTGAAGCTTTCTTT
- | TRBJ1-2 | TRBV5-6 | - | CASSPGREVGYTF | TGTGCCAGCAGCCCCGGCCGGGAGGTAGGCTACACCTTC
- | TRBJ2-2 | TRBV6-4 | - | CATSQGSTGELFF | TGTGCCACCTCACAGGGATCGACCGGGGAGCTGTTTTTT
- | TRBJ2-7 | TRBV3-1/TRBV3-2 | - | CASSRNPGTEQYF | TGTGCCAGCAGCCGAAATCCCGGGACAGAGCAGTACTTC
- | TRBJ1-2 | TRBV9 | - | CASTSGTEMGGYTF | TGTGCCAGCACCTCCGGGACCGAAATGGGCGGCTACACCTTC
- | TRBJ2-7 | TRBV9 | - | CASSPSGNSYEQYF | TGTGCCAGCAGCCCCTCCGGGAATTCCTACGAGCAGTACTTC
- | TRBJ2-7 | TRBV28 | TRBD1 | CASSLYGTGYEQYF | TGTGCCAGCAGTTTATACGGGACAGGGTACGAGCAGTACTTC
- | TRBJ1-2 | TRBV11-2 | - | CASSLEARMMDGYTF | TGTGCCAGCAGCTTAGAAGCCAGGATGATGGACGGCTACACCTTC
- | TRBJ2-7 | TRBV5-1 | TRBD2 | CASSLGLAGGPWTYEQYF | TGCGCCAGCAGCCTAGGACTAGCGGGGGGCCCGTGGACCTACGAGCAGTACTTC
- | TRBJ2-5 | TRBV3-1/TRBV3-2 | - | CASSQGGGGETQYF | TGTGCCAGCAGCCAAGGCGGAGGAGGAGAGACCCAGTACTTC
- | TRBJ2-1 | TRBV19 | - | CASSMGFRGKYNEQFF | TGTGCCAGTAGTATGGGCTTTCGGGGTAAATACAATGAGCAGTTCTTC
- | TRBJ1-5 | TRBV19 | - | CASSIPNGVGNQPQHF | TGTGCCAGTAGTATCCCCAACGGCGTCGGCAATCAGCCCCAGCATTTT
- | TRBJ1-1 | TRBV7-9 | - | CASSLGAGVTEAFF | TGTGCCAGCAGCTTAGGGGCCGGGGTCACTGAAGCTTTCTTT
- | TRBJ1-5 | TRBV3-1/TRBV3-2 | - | CASSQESQPQHF | TGTGCCAGCAGCCAGGAAAGTCAGCCCCAGCATTTT
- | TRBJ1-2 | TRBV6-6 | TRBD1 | CASSRLVDREHDYGYTF | TGTGCCAGCAGCCGACTTGTGGACAGGGAGCATGACTATGGCTACACCTTC
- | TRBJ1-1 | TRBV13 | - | CASSLMGEAFF | TGTGCCAGCAGCTTAATGGGGGAAGCTTTCTTT
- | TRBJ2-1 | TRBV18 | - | CASSAGRQDNEQFF | TGTGCCAGCTCGGCTGGCAGACAGGACAATGAGCAGTTCTTC
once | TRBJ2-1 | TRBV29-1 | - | CSVAMDEQFF | TGCAGCGTCGCCATGGACGAGCAGTTCTTC
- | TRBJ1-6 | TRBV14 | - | CASSQLPSSPLHF | TGTGCCAGCAGCCAACTCCCGAGTTCACCCCTCCACTTT
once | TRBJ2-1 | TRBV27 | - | CASSFALYNEQFF | TGTGCCAGCAGTTTCGCACTTTACAATGAGCAGTTCTTC
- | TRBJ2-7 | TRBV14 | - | CASSPANYEQYF | TGTGCCAGCAGCCCCGCTAACTACGAGCAGTACTTC
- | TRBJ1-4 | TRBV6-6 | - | CASRLQDEKLFF | TGTGCCAGCAGACTACAGGACGAAAAACTGTTTTTT
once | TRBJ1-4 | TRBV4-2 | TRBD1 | CASSQDWGQGIEKLFF | TGTGCCAGCAGCCAAGACTGGGGACAGGGGATAGAAAAACTGTTTTTT
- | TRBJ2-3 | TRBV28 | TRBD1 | CASRVGDRETDTQYF | TGTGCCAGCAGGGTTGGGGACAGGGAAACAGATACGCAGTATTTT
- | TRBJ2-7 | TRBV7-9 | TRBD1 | CASSSDRGSSYEQYF | TGTGCCAGCAGCTCCGACAGGGGAAGCTCCTACGAGCAGTACTTC
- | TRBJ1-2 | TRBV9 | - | CASSVASGLYGYTF | TGTGCCAGCAGCGTAGCTTCAGGCCTCTATGGCTACACCTTC
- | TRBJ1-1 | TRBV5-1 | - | CASSYDIGAGNTEAFF | TGCGCCAGCAGCTATGACATAGGCGCGGGGAACACTGAAGCTTTCTTT
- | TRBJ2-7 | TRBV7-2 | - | CASSPDGATPAYEQYF | TGTGCCAGCAGCCCGGACGGAGCCACCCCGGCCTACGAGCAGTACTTC
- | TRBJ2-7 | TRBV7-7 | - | CASSPGVLPYEQYF | TGTGCCAGCAGCCCAGGGGTTCTACCATACGAGCAGTACTTC
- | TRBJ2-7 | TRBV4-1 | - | CASSQRVGTLYEQYF | TGCGCCAGCAGCCAGAGAGTGGGGACCCTCTACGAGCAGTACTTC
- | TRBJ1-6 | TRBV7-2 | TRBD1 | CASSLEGAGSPLHF | TGTGCCAGCAGCTTAGAGGGGGCCGGTTCACCCCTCCACTTT
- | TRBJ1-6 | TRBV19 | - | CASSMGSGVYSPLHF | TGTGCCAGTAGTATGGGGTCAGGGGTCTATTCACCCCTCCACTTT
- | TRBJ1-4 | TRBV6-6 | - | CASSYSSTGDEKLFF | TGTGCCAGCAGTTACTCGAGTACCGGAGATGAAAAACTGTTTTTT